The 20 T cell receptor beta chains below come from one sample, sequenced in a study of cytomegalovirus exposure and HLA in healthy donors. The PCR made use of 60 Vbeta and 13 Jbeta primers. The assay was immunoSEQ multiplex PCR, and TCRdb's table has in-frame clones only and misses some. The sample carries 110,000 to 150,000 clones, around 75% recorded once. The specimen was PBMCs. These receptors were obtained from a man aged 60-69 years in good health and CMV-seronegative.

This sequence joins TRBV21-1 and TRBJ1-1. TRBV21-1 counts as a pseudogene. The CDR3 sequence is 12 residues long. In DNA form, the CDR3 reads TGTGCCAGACCTATATTGAACACTGAAGCTTTCTTT. Encoded protein: CARPILNTEAFF.

The J gene is TRBJ1-1, the V gene TRBV27; 8 bases align to TRBD1. Germline CDR1 MNHEY, CDR2 SMNVEV (reference sequence). Trimming removed 3 bases from V and 4 bases from J; junction bases left unmatched: 4. This CDR3 has 14 residues. In DNA, the CDR3 is TGTGCCAGCAGTTTTGACAGGGGAGGCACTGAAGCTTTCTTT. Its protein is CASSFDRGGTEAFF.

The CDR3 DNA sequence: TGTGCCAGTGCTCACATCCGGGGAAGCTCCTACGAGCAGTACTTC. Its protein is CASAHIRGSSYEQYF. The rearrangement uses TRBV19 and TRBJ2-7, with D possibly TRBD2 on 5 matching bases. With 8 bases removed from V and 0 bases from J, the gap between germline ends came to 17 bases. Germline V gives CDR1 LNHDA, CDR2 SQIVND (reference sequence). The length of the CDR3 is 15 residues. Based on the CDR3 plus reference TRBV19 and TRBJ2-7, the full variable domain is DGGITQSPKYLFRKEGQNVTLSCEQNLNHDAMYWYRQDPGQGLRLIYYSQIVNDFQKGDIAEGYSVSREKKESFPLTVTSAQKNPTAFYLCASAHIRGSSYEQYFGPGTRLTVT.

The J gene is TRBJ1-5, the V gene TRBV7-2; TRBD1 matches at 7 bases. V lost 0 bases, J lost 6 bases, and 2 bases stayed unmatched. The CDR3 totals 14 residues. Germline assignment: CDR1 SGHTA and CDR2 FQGNSA. The CDR3 is CASSLATGPQPQHF. The CDR3 DNA reads TGTGCCAGCAGCTTAGCGACAGGGCCTCAGCCCCAGCATTTT.

This clone occurred a few times. This chain connects TRBV4-1 to TRBJ2-1; 9 bases align to TRBD2. The length of the CDR3 is 16 residues. With V trimmed by 2 bases and J by 4 bases, 6 bases remained unmatched. CDR1 and CDR2 (germline): MGHRA, YSYEKL. CDR3 sequence reads: CASSQFGLAGYNEQFF. The CDR3 DNA reads TGCGCCAGCAGCCAATTTGGCCTAGCGGGGTACAATGAGCAGTTCTTC.

The V gene is TRBV11-2, the J gene TRBJ2-5; 7 positions agree with TRBD1. V lost 5 bases to trimming and J lost 5 bases; unmatched junction nucleotides: 5. The CDR3 runs to 13 residues. Germline CDR1 and CDR2: SGHAT and FQNNGV. The CDR3 here is CASSLETGETQYF. The CDR3, as DNA: TGTGCCAGCAGCCTTGAGACAGGGGAGACCCAGTACTTC. Variable domain in full (rest from reference TRBV11-2 and TRBJ2-5): EAGVAQSPRYKIIEKRQSVAFWCNPISGHATLYWYQQILGQGPKLLIQFQNNGVVDDSQLPKDRFSAERLKGVDSTLKIQPAKLEDSAVYLCASSLETGETQYFGPGTRLLVL.

This clone was recorded a few times. V and J are TRBV7-9 and TRBJ1-3, with unresolved D. This CDR3 region has 13 residues. Deletions cut 5 bases from V and 2 bases from J, with 7 bases between. CDR1 and CDR2 from the germline V gene are SEHNR and FQNEAQ (reference sequence). The chain's CDR3 is CASSPEPGNTIYF. Here the CDR3 DNA reads TGTGCCAGCAGCCCCGAGCCTGGAAACACCATATATTTT. The full variable domain, in which reference TRBV7-9 and TRBJ1-3 provide the parts outside the CDR3, is DTGVSQNPRHKITKRGQNVTFRCDPISEHNRLYWYRQTLGQGPEFLTYFQNEAQLEKSRLLSDRFSAERPKGSFSTLEIQRTEQGDSAMYLCASSPEPGNTIYFGEGSWLTVV.

The J gene is TRBJ1-5, the V gene TRBV5-6; TRBD1 matches at 11 bases. Germline CDR1 reads SGHDT; CDR2 reads YYEEEE. This CDR3 has 14 amino acids. V gave up 2 bases and J gave up 6 bases; unmatched junction bases: 1. This CDR3 is CASSLGQGAQPQHF. CDR3 DNA: TGTGCCAGCAGCTTAGGACAGGGGGCTCAGCCCCAGCATTTT. Based on the CDR3 plus reference TRBV5-6 and TRBJ1-5, the full variable domain is DAGVTQSPTHLIKTRGQQVTLRCSPKSGHDTVSWYQQALGQGPQFIFQYYEEEERQRGNFPDRFSGHQFPNYSSELNVNALLLGDSALYLCASSLGQGAQPQHFGDGTRLSIL.

This clone was observed a few times. V and J are TRBV7-3 and TRBJ2-5; TRBD1 might be the D (6 bases). V was clipped by 4 bases and J by 2 bases, with 11 bases between them. CDR1 is SGHTA and CDR2 is FQGTGA in the germline V gene. This CDR3 has 14 residues. The CDR3 here is CASSSTGPQETQYF. The CDR3, as DNA: TGTGCCAGCAGCTCCACAGGGCCGCAAGAGACCCAGTACTTC.

This rearrangement joins TRBV28 to TRBJ1-2, with 7 bases lining up with TRBD1. Germline-derived CDR1 and CDR2 are MDHEN and SYDVKM. Germline trimming cut 4 bases from V and 2 bases from J; bases unmatched to any gene: 1. The CDR3 has 13 residues. The CDR3 DNA reads TGTGCCAGCAGTTCAGGGGGGAACTATGGCTACACCTTC. Translation: CASSSGGNYGYTF.

The chain combines TRBV14 with TRBJ2-6, with unresolved D. Germline assignment: CDR1 SGHDN and CDR2 FVKESK. The length of the CDR3 is 16 residues. V was clipped by 0 bases and J by 1 base, with 7 bases between them. CDR3 protein: CASSQDPQSGANVLTF. CDR3 nucleotide sequence: TGTGCCAGCAGCCAAGATCCCCAATCTGGGGCCAACGTCCTGACTTTC.

This clone turned up a few times. This rearrangement joins TRBV29-1 to TRBJ2-7; 9 bases align to TRBD1. CDR1 is SQVTM and CDR2 is ANQGSEA in the germline V gene. Trimming took 7 bases from V and 2 from J; bases not matched to a gene: 3. There are 12 residues in the CDR3. The CDR3 sequence is CSGGDRAYEQYF. CDR3 sequence (DNA): TGCAGCGGGGGGGACAGGGCCTACGAGCAGTACTTC.

V usage is TRBV30 and J usage is TRBJ1-1, with D possibly being TRBD1 (6 bases). Between the trimmed V and J ends, which lost 1 base and 0 bases, there was a span of 12 bases. The CDR3 sequence is 15 residues long. Germline assignment: CDR1 GTSNPN and CDR2 SVGIG (reference sequence). CDR3 in DNA: TGTGCCTGGAGTGGGCAGGGGTTGCTGAACACTGAAGCTTTCTTT. Translated, it gives CAWSGQGLLNTEAFF.

The chain has TRBV6-5 and TRBJ1-5; D not resolved. The CDR3 sequence is 15 residues long. CDR1 and CDR2 from the germline V gene are MNHEY and SVGAGI. The V gene lost 5 bases and the J gene lost 4 bases, with 15 bases spanning the gap. As DNA, the CDR3 is TGTGCCAGCAGTCGCCCGGGTGATGAGAATCAGCCCCAGCATTTT. Translated: CASSRPGDENQPQHF.

V usage is TRBV5-1 and J usage is TRBJ1-1; D is ambiguous. Trimming took 4 bases from V and 1 from J, leaving 11 bases between them. The CDR3 runs 14 residues. In germline, CDR1 is SGHRS, CDR2 YFSETQ. CDR3 protein: CASSPTSGNTEAFF. DNA for the CDR3: TGCGCCAGCAGCCCAACATCAGGGAACACTGAAGCTTTCTTT.

J is TRBJ2-2 and V is TRBV5-1; possible D gene TRBD1, 5 bases. This CDR3 is 15 amino acids long. V was clipped by 0 bases and J by 0 bases, with 6 bases between them. CDR1 and CDR2 (germline): SGHRS, YFSETQ. In DNA form, the CDR3 reads TGCGCCAGCAGCTTGGAGGGGTCGAACACCGGGGAGCTGTTTTTT. Its protein is CASSLEGSNTGELFF.

Points on this clone: Other nucleotide sequences in the sample specify the same CDR3. The chain is built from TRBV5-1 and TRBJ2-2, with D possibly being TRBD1 (6 bases). Germline loops: CDR1 SGHRS, CDR2 YFSETQ. The CDR3 contains 15 residues. V was trimmed by 1 base and J by 3 bases, leaving 10 bases between them. CDR3 sequence (DNA): TGCGCCAGCAGCTTGTCAGGGGCTGACACCGGGGAGCTGTTTTTT. Protein sequence: CASSLSGADTGELFF.

The sample holds one count of this clone. V is TRBV27 and J is TRBJ2-1; 9 bases align to TRBD1. J gave up 2 bases and V 6 bases, and 5 bases lay outside the gene matches. CDR1 is MNHEY and CDR2 is SMNVEV in the germline V gene (reference sequence). The CDR3 has 15 amino acids. CDR3 nucleotide sequence: TGTGCCAGCAGCCCGGGACAGGGCCCCTACAATGAGCAGTTCTTC. The encoded protein is CASSPGQGPYNEQFF.

The V call is TRBV10-3, the J call TRBJ1-1; TRBD1 might be the D (5 bases). This CDR3 comprises 12 residues. V dropped 6 bases and J dropped 7 bases, with 12 bases sitting between them. Per the germline V gene, CDR1 is ENHRY and CDR2 is SYGVKD. CDR3 coding DNA: TGTGCCATCAGCCTCAGGGAAGGTGAAGCTTTCTTT. Its translation: CAISLREGEAFF.

The chain is built from TRBV28 and TRBJ2-1, with 12 bases matching TRBD2. The CDR3 consists of 17 residues. V trimming: 5 bases; J trimming: 7 bases; junction bases outside the gene matches: 12. CDR1 is MDHEN, CDR2 SYDVKM, per germline. CDR3 loop: CASSEETSGSLSNEQFF. CDR3 sequence (DNA): TGTGCCAGCAGTGAAGAGACTAGCGGGAGTCTTAGTAATGAGCAGTTCTTC.